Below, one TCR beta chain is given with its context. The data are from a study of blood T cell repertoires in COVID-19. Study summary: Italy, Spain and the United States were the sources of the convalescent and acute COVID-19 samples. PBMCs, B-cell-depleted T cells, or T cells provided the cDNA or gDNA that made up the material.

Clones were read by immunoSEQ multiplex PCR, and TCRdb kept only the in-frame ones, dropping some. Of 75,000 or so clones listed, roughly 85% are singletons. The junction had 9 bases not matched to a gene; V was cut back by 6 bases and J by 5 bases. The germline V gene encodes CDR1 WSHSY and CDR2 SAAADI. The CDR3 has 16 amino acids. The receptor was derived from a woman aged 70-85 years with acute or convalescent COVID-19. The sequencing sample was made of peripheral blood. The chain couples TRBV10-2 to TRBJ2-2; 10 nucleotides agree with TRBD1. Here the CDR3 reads CASRPGQGFGTGELFF. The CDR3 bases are TGCGCCAGCAGGCCGGGACAGGGGTTTGGGACCGGGGAGCTGTTTTTT.